Listed here are 27 T cell receptor beta chains from one sample, sequenced in a study of T cells after yellow fever vaccination. MiXCR was run by TCRdb on the 5' RACE reads, yielding one entry per CDR3 protein. The top ten hold around 15% of the sample, which has hundreds of thousands of distinct CDR3 sequences, about 13% seen once. The sample was PBMCs, taken on the day of the yellow fever booster vaccination. All receptors derive from a man under 40 who received the YFV17D yellow fever vaccine.

The rearrangement uses TRBV7-2 and TRBJ2-7; 8 bases are shared with TRBD1. V dropped 5 bases and J dropped 12; count of bases not matched to a gene: 9. CDR1 is SGHTA and CDR2 is FQGNSA in the germline V gene. The CDR3 has 12 residues. DNA for the CDR3: TGTGCCAGCAGCCCCACAGGGGGGAAAGGGTACTTC. This codes for CASSPTGGKGYF.

The table lists this clonotype with many counts. The chain uses TRBV30 and TRBJ2-7, with 11 bases fitting TRBD1. With 6 bases clipped from V and 5 bases from J, the junction kept 12 bases outside the gene matches. CDR1 is GTSNPN and CDR2 is SVGIG in the germline V gene (reference sequence). This CDR3 is 15 amino acids long. Here the CDR3 reads CACHYLGTGGNEQYF. CDR3 sequence (DNA): TGTGCCTGCCACTACTTAGGGACAGGGGGTAACGAGCAGTACTTC.

This clonotype was found a few times. CDR3 sequence: CATRSGQGSYEQYF. The CDR3 bases are TGTGCCACCAGATCGGGACAGGGGAGCTACGAGCAGTACTTC. The chain couples TRBV15 to TRBJ2-7; TRBD1 matches at 10 bases. CDR1 is LNHNV, CDR2 YYDKDF, per germline (reference sequence). V shed 6 bases and J 3 bases; nucleotides not matched to a gene: 5. The CDR3 consists of 14 residues. The entire variable domain, with the rest obtained from reference TRBV15 and TRBJ2-7, is as follows: DAMVIQNPRYQVTQFGKPVTLSCSQTLNHNVMYWYQQKSSQAPKLLFHYYDKDFNNEADTPDNFQSRRPNTSFCFLDIRSPGLGDTAMYLCATRSGQGSYEQYFGPGTRLTVT.

The J gene is TRBJ2-1, the V gene TRBV5-6, with D possibly being TRBD2 (6 bases). The V end lost 1 base, the J end lost 0 bases, and 11 bases lay between the germline ends. The CDR3 is 16 residues long. Germline assignment: CDR1 SGHDT and CDR2 YYEEEE. This chain's CDR3 is CASSLRAGSSYNEQFF. CDR3 DNA: TGTGCCAGCAGCTTGAGGGCGGGGAGCTCCTACAATGAGCAGTTCTTC.

This clonotype was seen only a few times. The J gene is TRBJ2-7, the V gene TRBV5-5; no firm D call. This CDR3 has 14 residues. Trimming took 0 bases from V and 3 from J, leaving 10 bases between them. CDR1 and CDR2 (germline): SGHKS, YYEKEE (reference sequence). The CDR3 spells CASSLGPLIYEQYF. CDR3 bases: TGTGCCAGCAGCTTGGGACCGCTTATCTACGAGCAGTACTTC. Variable domain in full (rest from reference TRBV5-5 and TRBJ2-7): DAGVTQSPTHLIKTRGQQVTLRCSPISGHKSVSWYQQVLGQGPQFIFQYYEKEERGRGNFPDRFSARQFPNYSSELNVNALLLGDSALYLCASSLGPLIYEQYFGPGTRLTVT.

J is TRBJ2-7 and V is TRBV20-1, with 9 positions matching TRBD2. CDR3 length equals 14 residues. Germline V gene data show CDR1 as DFQATT and CDR2 as SNEGSKA (reference sequence). V shed 6 bases, J shed 6 bases, and the junction held 12 bases outside the gene matches. CDR3 region: CSAVRTAGGTEQYF. Written as DNA, the CDR3 is TGCAGTGCGGTAAGGACAGCGGGAGGCACCGAGCAGTACTTC.

This clonotype has more than one count but fewer than ten. The chain has TRBV5-1 and TRBJ2-6; no firm D call. Trimming removed 4 bases from V and 0 bases from J, with 14 bases in between. Germline V CDR1 and CDR2: SGHRS, YFSETQ. The CDR3 length is 17 residues. Here the CDR3 reads CASSRSGTHSGANVLTF. The DNA for the CDR3 is TGCGCCAGCAGCAGATCGGGCACCCACTCTGGGGCCAACGTCCTGACTTTC.

The V call is TRBV6-5, the J call TRBJ2-5; 13 nucleotides agree with TRBD2. The germline CDR1 and CDR2 sequences are MNHEY and SVGAGI. The V segment lost 2 bases and the J segment 5 bases; nucleotides outside the gene matches: 8. This CDR3 region has 17 residues. CDR3 amino acids: CASSYHRTSGSQETQYF. The CDR3, as DNA: TGTGCCAGCAGTTACCACCGGACTAGCGGGAGTCAGGAGACCCAGTACTTC.

The gene calls are TRBV7-2 and TRBJ2-7; D remains unclear. V lost 3 bases and J 6 bases, leaving 6 bases between the germline ends. The CDR3 runs to 11 residues. The germline gives CDR1 SGHTA, CDR2 FQGNSA. The CDR3 here is CASSFYGEQYF. DNA for the CDR3: TGTGCCAGCAGCTTTTACGGCGAGCAGTACTTC.

In this sample, this clonotype turned up a few times. The J gene is TRBJ2-3, the V gene TRBV12-3 or TRBV12-4; 11 nucleotides match TRBD2. With 3 bases clipped from V and 3 bases from J, the junction kept 8 bases outside the gene matches. This CDR3 comprises 17 residues. This chain's CDR3 is CASSFRTSGRITDTQYF. CDR3 coding DNA: TGTGCCAGCAGTTTCCGAACTAGCGGGAGAATAACAGATACGCAGTATTTT.

The chain couples TRBV20-1 to TRBJ2-1; 7 bases agree with TRBD1. The CDR3 extends over 13 amino acids. V trimming: 5 bases; J trimming: 6 bases; junction bases outside the gene matches: 7. Germline V gives CDR1 DFQATT, CDR2 SNEGSKA (reference sequence). The CDR3 coding sequence is TGCAGTGCTGAATGGGGGACAGCCAATGAGCAGTTCTTC. Translating it yields CSAEWGTANEQFF.

This clonotype has more than one count but fewer than ten. The chain employs TRBV7-8 and TRBJ1-1, with D maybe TRBD1 (5 bases). The CDR3 has 15 residues. Trimming took off 3 bases at V and 1 base at J, with 12 bases between the two ends. Germline-derived CDR1 and CDR2 are SGHVS and FQNEAQ. The CDR3, as DNA: TGTGCCAGCAGCTTGGGCTGGGGGGAGAACACTGAAGCTTTCTTT. Residues: CASSLGWGENTEAFF.

With respect to this clonotype: The CDR3 carries no conserved terminal phenylalanine or tryptophan, so it likely arises from a read error. The genes are TRBV20-1 and TRBJ2-1, with 11 bases identical to TRBD2. The CDR3 is made up of 13 amino acids. Per germline, CDR1 DFQATT and CDR2 SNEGSKA (reference sequence). With 8 bases clipped from V and 4 bases from J, the junction kept 4 bases outside the gene matches. The CDR3 nucleotides are TGCAGTCTGACTAGCGGGGCTTACAATGAGCAGTTCTCC. As protein: CSLTSGAYNEQFS.

The chain recombines TRBV30 with TRBJ1-5; D gene uncertain. V lost 5 bases, J lost 0 bases, and 5 bases lay in between. Germline V lookup: CDR1 GTSNPN, CDR2 SVGIG (reference sequence). This CDR3 region has 12 residues. CDR3 sequence reads: CAWQYSNQPQHF. The CDR3 nucleotides are TGTGCCTGGCAATATAGCAATCAGCCCCAGCATTTT.

This clonotype showed up just a few times. CDR3: CASSEFWGVSEQYF. CDR3 in DNA: TGTGCCAGCAGTGAGTTTTGGGGAGTAAGCGAGCAGTACTTC. The chain couples TRBV6-1 to TRBJ2-7, with a weak D call TRBD2 (5 bases). Germline CDR1 reads MNHNS; CDR2 reads SASEGT. The ends were cut back, 3 bases at V and 6 bases at J, with 15 bases in the middle. This CDR3 has 14 amino acids.

The V gene is TRBV6-1, the J gene TRBJ1-6; tentatively, D is TRBD1 (5 bases). CDR1 is MNHNS, CDR2 SASEGT, per germline. Trimming removed 6 bases from V and 19 bases from J, with 25 bases in between. The CDR3 consists of 14 residues. DNA of the CDR3: TGTGCCAGCAGAGGCTACTCTTCGGACATCAGCTCTCACTTT. Protein product: CASRGYSSDISSHF.

The chain couples TRBV30 to TRBJ1-2, with unresolved D. Deletions cut 2 bases from V and 6 bases from J, with 13 bases between. This CDR3 is built from 13 residues. The germline V gene has CDR1 GTSNPN and CDR2 SVGIG (reference sequence). The CDR3 is CAWSPGPPHGYTF. CDR3 nucleotide sequence: TGTGCCTGGAGTCCCGGCCCTCCCCATGGCTACACCTTC.

CDR3 sequence (DNA): TGTGCCAGCAGTTACGTGCCGGGGGCTGGGGAGACCCAGTACTTC. This codes for CASSYVPGAGETQYF. The V and J genes are TRBV6-5 and TRBJ2-5, with D perhaps matching TRBD1 or TRBD2 (6 bases each). The V gene's germline CDR1 is MNHEY and CDR2 SVGAGI. The germline V and J ends were trimmed by 2 bases and 5 bases, with 15 bases remaining between them. There are 15 residues in the CDR3.

This clonotype was counted a few times. This sequence joins TRBV20-1 and TRBJ1-2; a weak D match, TRBD1 (5 bases). Germline V CDR1 and CDR2: DFQATT, SNEGSKA (reference sequence). Trimming left V 4 bases short and J 4 bases short, with 13 bases between. The CDR3 sequence is 13 residues long. Here the CDR3 reads CSATGASSYGYTF. Here the CDR3 DNA reads TGCAGTGCTACCGGGGCCTCCTCCTATGGCTACACCTTC.

This clonotype was counted a few times. This chain joins TRBV7-9 and TRBJ2-1; D may match TRBD1 or TRBD2 (6 bases each). CDR1 is SEHNR and CDR2 is FQNEAQ in the germline V gene (reference sequence). CDR3 size: 14 residues. V shed 4 bases and J shed 8 bases, with 15 bases lying between them. The CDR3, as DNA: TGTGCCAGCAGCTACACTACAGGGAGGTATGAGCAGTTCTTC. Protein sequence: CASSYTTGRYEQFF.

This chain uses TRBV5-1 with TRBJ1-2; D not certain. Germline V CDR1 and CDR2: SGHRS, YFSETQ. CDR3 length: 14 residues. The V end lost 4 bases, the J end lost 7 bases, and 17 bases lay between the germline ends. CDR3 DNA sequence: TGCGCCAGCAGCGCAGGCAGGAAAGGAGGTGGCTACACCTTC. This translates into CASSAGRKGGGYTF.

This clonotype was detected only a few times. The chain is built from TRBV7-9 and TRBJ1-5; no clear D gene. Germline loops: CDR1 SEHNR, CDR2 FQNEAQ (reference sequence). This CDR3 comprises 14 residues. V lost 6 bases and J lost 5, with 14 bases in between. The CDR3 DNA reads TGTGCCAGCAGTCCAGGCATGGTAGATCAGCCCCAGCATTTT. Translation: CASSPGMVDQPQHF.

The chain combines TRBV12-3 or TRBV12-4 with TRBJ1-4; TRBD1 aligns across 8 bases. This CDR3 is built from 14 residues. V lost 8 bases and J lost 10; bases outside the gene matches: 12. The CDR3 DNA follows: TGTGCCAGCGGGTCGGACAGGGAAGAAAGAAAACTGTTTTTT. Amino acid sequence: CASGSDREERKLFF.

A few counts support this clonotype. This sequence joins TRBV27 and TRBJ2-7; 10 positions match TRBD2. Losses at the gene ends were 2 bases for V and 4 bases for J; bases not matched to a gene: 5. Germline CDR1 reads MNHEY; CDR2 reads SMNVEV (reference sequence). CDR3 length: 15 residues. CDR3 sequence: CASSLLAGVIYEQYF. CDR3 nucleotide sequence: TGTGCCAGCAGTTTACTAGCGGGAGTGATTTACGAGCAGTACTTC.

This rearrangement joins TRBV11-2 to TRBJ2-5, with D possibly TRBD1 on 6 matching bases. Trimming took 5 bases from V and 0 from J, leaving 16 bases between them. The CDR3 consists of 16 residues. The germline CDR1 and CDR2 sequences are SGHAT and FQNNGV. The CDR3 coding sequence is TGTGCCAGCAGCATCCGGACAGCATTGTACCAAGAGACCCAGTACTTC. This translates into CASSIRTALYQETQYF.

This clonotype was counted between two and nine times. The chain has TRBV7-9 and TRBJ2-2, with unresolved D. Looked up from germline, CDR1 is SEHNR and CDR2 is FQNEAQ (reference sequence). The CDR3 is made up of 13 amino acids. The CDR3 coding sequence is TGTGCTTCGATACAGACGAACACCGGGGAGCTGTTTTTT. Translated: CASIQTNTGELFF.

This clonotype has more than one count but fewer than ten. The chain carries TRBV5-1 and TRBJ2-6; D might be TRBD1 (6 bases). Germline lookup yields CDR1 SGHRS and CDR2 YFSETQ. The CDR3 is 16 residues long. Trimming stripped 9 bases from V and 0 bases from J, with 16 bases between. The DNA for the CDR3 is TGCGCCAACCTAGACAGGACGAGCTCTGGGGCCAACGTCCTGACTTTC. Translation: CANLDRTSSGANVLTF.